Given below is one T cell receptor beta chain in context. Only one count was recorded for this clonotype. Its antigen is not yet known. A junction end diverges from the germline sequence, so it may reflect a read error. The data derive from a study of T-cell memory formation after mild COVID-19 (dated by TCRdb to 2020 to 2022). In the study overall: TCR sequence clusters from the two donors were found to be largely donor specific. T-cell clones expanding and contracting after mild COVID-19 in a couple of donors were tracked by longitudinal TCRalpha and TCRbeta repertoire sequencing. The cohort comprised two young, previously healthy adult volunteers, one female and one male. What the work shows at the level of the full study, not this receptor alone: Some responding clones were detected in pre-infection memory, which suggested that pre-existing cross-reactive memory T cells had joined the SARS-CoV-2 response. Contracting CD4+ clones were located mainly in the CM and EM memory subsets, whereas CD8+ clones were found to be enriched in EMRA. Whether the second-wave clones peaking on day 37 were SARS-CoV-2 specific was not confirmed. The study included only a couple of mild cases, and larger cohorts that include severe cases with pre-infection samples were judged to be necessary. From day 15 to 85, contracting clones showed balanced CD4/CD8 phenotypes, whereas a second wave of clones that expanded from day 15 to 37 leaned towards CD4+.

Ficoll-Paque density gradient centrifugation was the method used to isolate PBMCs. This sample was sequenced with an Illumina NovaSeq 6000. TCRalpha and TCRbeta cDNA libraries were constructed by 5'RACE with constant-segment primers, with sample barcodes and unique molecular identifiers being introduced. RNA was extracted from every sample with Trizol reagent. Library amplification was performed in two PCR steps, and a second sample barcode and Illumina TruSeq adapters were introduced in the second step. Sequencing of the libraries was done on an Illumina NovaSeq, producing 2 x 150 bp paired-end reads. On the authors' methods: Reads were demultiplexed and collapsed into UMI-guided consensus sequences with migec v1.2.7. Using mixcr v2.1.11, UMI consensuses were aligned to TRA and TRB V and J templates and then assembled into clonotypes. A clonotype was counted as expanded or contracted only when both edgeR and NoisET called the clonotype significant, with the noise models trained on biological replicates. For edgeR calls, the cutoffs were a false discovery rate-adjusted p below 0.01 and a log2 fold-change threshold of 1. As an exploratory analysis of dynamics, PCA with hierarchical clustering was applied to max-normalized trajectories of the 1000 most abundant clonotypes. Each responding clone was given a CD4 or CD8 phenotype based on the CD4+ and CD8+ repertoires, which had been sequenced separately. TCRdb redid the processing of the public reads, applying fastp at Q25 and MiXCR, and retained in-frame beta chains. Here each entry gathers all rows of one CDR3 protein and keeps the most common genes and DNA. The V and J calls were not made by the authors but by TCRdb's processing. Here the sample has over 120,000 distinct CDR3 sequences; about 6.1% occur a single time. The top ten clonotypes cover 2% to 2.5% of the sample.

As encoded in the germline V gene (reference sequence), CDR1 is SGHAT while CDR2 is FQDESV. Inclusive of the bounding cysteine and phenylalanine, the CDR3 is 14 residues long. The entry retains the CDR3 DNA only, 42 bases that are in frame from base 1. Input material: PBMCs or a T cell subset sorted from them (not recorded which). This receptor was identified in an adult woman who had mild COVID-19 (a few samples of this study predate the infection). The sample titles of this study are shuffled in the database, so cell type and time point are left out; the donor was told from shared clones. The rearranged chain carries TRBV11-1 and TRBJ2-5; a tentative D match to TRBD1 spans 6 bases. The CDR3 corresponds to CASSPGLDRIDPDF. The DNA sequence is given as TGTGCCAGCAGCCCCGGACTGGACAGAATCGACCCAGACTTC.